This T cell receptor (beta chain) comes out of a study of Tregs in tolerant kidney transplant recipients. The junction had 4 bases not matched to a gene; V was cut back by 1 base and J by 8 bases. This CDR3 is 13 amino acids long. The germline V gene has CDR1 SQVTM and CDR2 ANQGSEA. The table came from immunoSEQ multiplex PCR; TCRdb's copy has only in-frame clones and leaves some out. The repertoire table contains about 48,000 clones. Note on this clone: The CDR3 goes on 3 residues after the read ends, and that part is filled in from the germline J gene.

The starting material was CD4+ T cells from blood, obtained before the transplant. The rearrangement links TRBV29-1 to TRBJ1-4, with 7 bases that match TRBD1. The sequence was collected from a human donor who received a combined kidney and bone marrow transplant. The CDR3 protein is CSVEGRQGEKLFF. The sequenced CDR3 bases are TGCAGCGTTGAAGGAAGACAGGGAGAAAAA.